The 12 T cell receptor beta chains reported below all come from one sample, sequenced in a study of blood T cell repertoires in COVID-19. This table comes from immunoSEQ multiplex PCR, and its TCRdb copy is limited to in-frame clones, with some not included. The sample has approximately 270,000 clones; about nine tenths are singletons. The sequenced sample consisted of peripheral blood. The source of these receptors is a woman between 25 and 40 years old with COVID-19, enrolled during active disease.

The rearrangement joins TRBV7-9 to TRBJ1-1; no clear D. CDR3 size: 14 residues. Germline assignment: CDR1 SEHNR and CDR2 FQNEAQ (reference sequence). Between the trimmed V and J ends, which lost 10 bases and 2 bases, there was a span of 17 bases. This CDR3 reads CATLRQSFNTEAFF. The CDR3 nucleotides read TGTGCCACCCTTCGCCAGTCCTTTAACACTGAAGCTTTCTTT.

This clone came up once. This chain connects TRBV4-2 to TRBJ1-2, with D possibly TRBD1 on 5 matching bases. The CDR3 is 13 amino acids. The V end was cut by 0 bases, the J end by 4 bases, with 6 bases between. The germline gives CDR1 LGHNA, CDR2 YNFKEQ. The chain's CDR3 is CASSQDQGYGYTF. The CDR3 coding sequence is TGTGCCAGCAGCCAAGATCAGGGCTATGGCTACACCTTC.

This clone was seen once. J is TRBJ2-2 and V is TRBV24-1; 7 bases agree with TRBD2. CDR1 is KGHDR, CDR2 SFDVKD, per germline. CDR3 size: 16 residues. With 3 bases clipped from V and 0 bases from J, the junction kept 3 bases outside the gene matches. The CDR3 DNA sequence: TGTGCCACCAGTGATCCTGGGAGGGCGAACACCGGGGAGCTGTTTTTT. It yields the protein CATSDPGRANTGELFF.

CDR3 region: CASSQDRVYNYGYTF. Written as DNA, the CDR3 is TGTGCCAGCAGCCAAGACAGGGTTTACAACTATGGCTACACCTTC. This chain connects TRBV3-1 (or the pseudogene TRBV3-2) to TRBJ1-2; the D gene is possibly TRBD1 (5 bases). Deletions cut 0 bases from V and 2 bases from J, with 10 bases between. Germline CDR1 LGHDT, CDR2 YNNKEL (reference sequence). The CDR3 loop spans 15 amino acids.

The genes are TRBV30 and TRBJ2-5; a weak D match, TRBD1 (7 bases). Germline CDR1 reads GTSNPN; CDR2 reads SVGIG (reference sequence). V lost 1 base and J 4 bases, leaving 16 bases between the germline ends. CDR3 length: 15 amino acids. In nucleotides, the CDR3 is TGTGCCTGGAGTGGGGGGGACAGTCGGGGAGAGACCCAGTACTTC. Amino acid sequence: CAWSGGDSRGETQYF. Full variable domain (rest looked up from reference TRBV30 and TRBJ2-5): SQTIHQWPATLVQPVGSPLSLECTVEGTSNPNLYWYRQAAGRGLQLLFYSVGIGQISSEVPQNLSASRPQDRQFILSSKKLLLSDSGFYLCAWSGGDSRGETQYFGPGTRLLVL.

V and J are TRBV6-6 and TRBJ2-2; 7 bases match TRBD2. The CDR3 has 14 residues. The germline gives CDR1 MNHNY, CDR2 SVGAGI (reference sequence). Unmatched junction bases numbered 4, after V lost 6 bases and J lost 3 bases. Here the CDR3 reads CASRYTSDTGELFF. The CDR3 nucleotides read TGTGCCAGCAGATATACTAGCGACACCGGGGAGCTGTTTTTT.

The CDR3 spells CASSPDRDTNSPLHF. As DNA, the CDR3 is TGTGCCAGCAGCCCCGACAGGGACACAAATTCACCCCTCCACTTT. The chain carries TRBV7-9 and TRBJ1-6; 7 bases match TRBD1. The CDR3 totals 15 residues. Per germline, CDR1 SEHNR and CDR2 FQNEAQ (reference sequence). V was clipped by 5 bases and J by 7 bases; unmatched bases: 8.

V usage is TRBV29-1 and J usage is TRBJ1-1; 8 nucleotides match TRBD1. The V and J ends lost 3 bases and 5 bases, in that order; junction bases with no gene match: 8. This CDR3 has 14 residues. The germline CDR1 and CDR2 sequences are SQVTM and ANQGSEA. This CDR3 is CSVDPTGGRTEAFF. DNA of the CDR3: TGCAGCGTTGATCCAACAGGGGGTAGAACTGAAGCTTTCTTT.

The chain combines TRBV18 with TRBJ2-3; 8 bases are a match to TRBD1. CDR1 and CDR2 from the germline V gene are KGHSH and LQKENI. V lost 6 bases and J lost 4; bases outside the gene matches: 12. The CDR3 totals 16 residues. DNA for the CDR3: TGTGCCAGCTCCTCTGGACAGGGTGAAGGATCAGATACGCAGTATTTT. It codes for CASSSGQGEGSDTQYF.

The V call is TRBV11-2, the J call TRBJ1-1; TRBD1 might be the D (6 bases). Trimming pared 6 bases from V and 1 base from J, leaving 18 bases between. The germline CDR1 and CDR2 sequences are SGHAT and FQNNGV. This CDR3 spans 16 amino acids. The CDR3 bases are TGTGCCAGCAGACTCGGGGGGGCACAGGCGAACACTGAAGCTTTCTTT. It specifies CASRLGGAQANTEAFF.

V and J are TRBV11-2 and TRBJ2-1; TRBD2 agrees at 13 bases. The germline V gene encodes CDR1 SGHAT and CDR2 FQNNGV. V lost 5 bases to trimming and J lost 7 bases; unmatched junction nucleotides: 5. This CDR3 is 15 amino acids long. The CDR3 DNA reads as TGTGCCAGCAGCCAAGGACTAGCGGGAGCTAATGAGCAGTTCTTC. Its protein product is CASSQGLAGANEQFF. Looking up the rest from reference TRBV11-2 and TRBJ2-1 gives the full variable domain: EAGVAQSPRYKIIEKRQSVAFWCNPISGHATLYWYQQILGQGPKLLIQFQNNGVVDDSQLPKDRFSAERLKGVDSTLKIQPAKLEDSAVYLCASSQGLAGANEQFFGPGTRLTVL.

The rearrangement uses TRBV12-3 or TRBV12-4 and TRBJ2-2; TRBD1 matches 7 bases. V shed 6 bases, J shed 6 bases, and the junction held 4 bases outside the gene matches. This CDR3 is 13 amino acids long. The CDR3 sequence: CASSRQGAGELFF. CDR3 sequence (DNA): TGTGCCAGCAGCCGTCAGGGGGCCGGGGAGCTGTTTTTT.